The 18 T cell receptor beta chains listed next were all sequenced from one sample in a study of chronic HIV infection and antiretroviral therapy. TCRdb reprocessed the 5' RACE reads with MiXCR, giving one entry per CDR3 protein. The profile shows some 46,000 distinct CDR3 sequences, over 15% of them singletons. Sample: peripheral blood. The receptors here all came from an adult who had HIV and had not received antiretroviral therapy, or was an uninfected healthy control (not recorded which).

This clonotype turned up a few times. CDR3 coding DNA: TGTGCCAGCCTCCGACTAGCGGGAGGGCCTGGGGTCGATGAGCAGTTCTTC. Its protein product is CASLRLAGGPGVDEQFF. The genes are TRBV28 and TRBJ2-1, with TRBD2 matching over 14 bases. Germline trimming cut 8 bases from V and 8 bases from J; bases unmatched to any gene: 14. Germline lookup yields CDR1 MDHEN and CDR2 SYDVKM. This CDR3 spans 17 amino acids.

This clonotype was picked up a small number of times. The chain combines TRBV9 with TRBJ2-2, with 10 positions matching TRBD2. The V gene end was trimmed by 4 bases and the J gene end by 1 base; junction bases not matched to a gene: 4. The CDR3 is made up of 16 amino acids. Germline V gene data show CDR1 as SGDLS and CDR2 as YYNGEE. The DNA for the CDR3 is TGTGCCAGCAGCTCCTTAGCGGGAGGGAACACCGGGGAGCTGTTTTTT. It translates to CASSSLAGGNTGELFF.

The chain is built from TRBV20-1 and TRBJ2-3; TRBD2 matches 11 bases. The CDR3 covers 13 residues. Germline V gene data show CDR1 as DFQATT and CDR2 as SNEGSKA (reference sequence). V dropped 0 bases and J dropped 10; count of bases not matched to a gene: 3. The CDR3 coding sequence is TGCAGTGCTAGAGAACTAGCGGGAGTACCGCAGTATTTT. Encoded protein: CSARELAGVPQYF.

The sample holds a few counts of this clonotype. This chain joins TRBV4-1 and TRBJ2-5, with 13 bases matching TRBD2. V trimming: 0 bases; J trimming: 8 bases; junction bases outside the gene matches: 6. The CDR3 is 16 residues long. Germline CDR1 MGHRA, CDR2 YSYEKL. The CDR3 DNA sequence: TGCGCCAGCAGCCAAGAGATACTAGCGGGAGGGCCCACCCAGTACTTC. Translated: CASSQEILAGGPTQYF.

The chain carries TRBV10-3 and TRBJ1-1; 8 nucleotides agree with TRBD1. CDR3 length: 14 residues. V dropped 5 bases and J dropped 3; count of bases not matched to a gene: 5. Germline lookup yields CDR1 ENHRY and CDR2 SYGVKD. The CDR3 DNA reads as TGTGCCATCAGTAAGACAGGGGCGGACACTGAAGCTTTCTTT. Its translation is CAISKTGADTEAFF.

This clonotype was detected a few times. Relative to the germline gene, one junction end is altered; a read error may explain this. The chain employs TRBV7-7 and TRBJ2-7; TRBD1 is a possible D gene (5 bases). The germline CDR1 and CDR2 sequences are SSHAT and FNYEAQ (reference sequence). The CDR3 extends over 13 amino acids. Here the CDR3 DNA reads TGTGCTAGCAGCTTACTCAGGGCCGGCGAGCAGTACTTC. It specifies CASSLLRAGEQYF.

The CDR3 DNA sequence: TGCAGCGGCCTGGACGGCCCCTACGAGCAGTACTTC. As protein: CSGLDGPYEQYF. The chain couples TRBV29-1 to TRBJ2-7; the D is unclear. Deletions cut 7 bases from V and 2 bases from J, with 12 bases between. The CDR3 contains 12 residues. CDR1 SQVTM and CDR2 ANQGSEA come from the germline V gene.

The genes are TRBV9 and TRBJ2-5, with 7 bases that match TRBD2. The V segment lost 2 bases and the J segment 2 bases; nucleotides outside the gene matches: 6. Germline-derived CDR1 and CDR2 are SGDLS and YYNGEE. The CDR3 loop spans 15 amino acids. CDR3 nucleotide sequence: TGTGCCAGCAGCGTCCGGGACTATCGGCAAGAGACCCAGTACTTC. As protein: CASSVRDYRQETQYF.

In its sample, this clonotype was seen a few times. The rearrangement links TRBV9 to TRBJ1-6; a weak D match, TRBD1 (6 bases). CDR3 size: 17 residues. V was pared by 2 bases and J by 0 bases, with 12 bases between. Per the germline V gene, CDR1 is SGDLS and CDR2 is YYNGEE. CDR3 amino acids: CASSVGDTSSYNSPLHF. DNA of the CDR3: TGTGCCAGCAGCGTGGGGGACACAAGCTCCTATAATTCACCCCTCCACTTT.

The J gene is TRBJ1-5, the V gene TRBV4-1; D call uncertain. The V and J ends lost 0 bases and 6 bases respectively, with 18 bases between them. Germline CDR1 reads MGHRA; CDR2 reads YSYEKL. This CDR3 comprises 17 residues. CDR3 in DNA: TGCGCCAGCAGCCAAGATCCCTTCGGAGGGTCGGGTCAGCCCCAGCATTTT. The encoded protein is CASSQDPFGGSGQPQHF.

The V gene is TRBV10-2, the J gene TRBJ2-7; 15 positions agree with TRBD2. The length of the CDR3 is 18 residues. Germline CDR1 and CDR2: WSHSY and SAAADI. V dropped 2 bases and J dropped 3; count of bases not matched to a gene: 8. Here the CDR3 reads CASSERITGLAGGYEQYF. CDR3 sequence (DNA): TGCGCCAGCAGTGAGCGTATAACGGGACTAGCGGGAGGCTACGAGCAGTACTTC.

This chain uses TRBV4-1 with TRBJ2-2; D is unresolved. The ends were cut back, 4 bases at V and 5 bases at J, with 14 bases in the middle. CDR1 and CDR2 from the germline V gene are MGHRA and YSYEKL. This CDR3 spans 15 amino acids. CDR3 loop: CASSRGGSFTGELFF. CDR3 coding DNA: TGCGCCAGCAGCCGAGGTGGCAGCTTTACCGGGGAGCTGTTTTTT.

This clonotype was detected only a few times. The V gene is TRBV18, the J gene TRBJ1-1; 8 bases agree with TRBD1. CDR3 length: 15 residues. Germline CDR1 reads KGHSH; CDR2 reads LQKENI. Germline trimming cut 3 bases from V and 7 bases from J; bases unmatched to any gene: 10. The CDR3 nucleotides are TGTGCCAGCTCACCCTTAGGACAGGGAGTTATTGAAGCTTTCTTT. As protein: CASSPLGQGVIEAFF.

The V and J genes are TRBV27 and TRBJ2-3, with TRBD2 matching 10 bases. This CDR3 comprises 16 residues. Germline loops: CDR1 MNHEY, CDR2 SMNVEV (reference sequence). The junction had 5 bases not matched to a gene; V was cut back by 5 bases and J by 0 bases. Here the CDR3 DNA reads TGTGCCAGCAGTCCGCTAGCGGGGGCTAGCACAGATACGCAGTATTTT. Its protein product is CASSPLAGASTDTQYF.

This clonotype was seen a single time. V usage is TRBV5-1 and J usage is TRBJ1-2; the D gene is possibly TRBD1 (5 bases). The V end was cut by 2 bases, the J end by 3 bases, with 11 bases between. Germline V gene lookup returns CDR1 SGHRS and CDR2 YFSETQ. This CDR3 is 14 amino acids long. In DNA, the CDR3 is TGCGCCAGCAGCTTAGGAGGGGCCTACTATGGCTACACCTTC. Translated: CASSLGGAYYGYTF.

The genes are TRBV28 and TRBJ1-6, with 7 bases identical to TRBD1. Germline V gene sequence: CDR1 MDHEN, CDR2 SYDVKM. The CDR3 is 16 amino acids. J was trimmed by 5 bases and V by 8 bases; bases with no gene match: 12. In DNA, the CDR3 is TGTGCCAGCTGCAACAGGGGTCAGTGGAATAATTCACCCCTCCACTTT. Protein: CASCNRGQWNNSPLHF. Full variable domain (rest looked up from reference TRBV28 and TRBJ1-6): DVKVTQSSRYLVKRTGEKVFLECVQDMDHENMFWYRQDPGLGLRLIYFSYDVKMKEKGDIPEGYSVSREKKERFSLILESASTNQTSMYLCASCNRGQWNNSPLHFGNGTRLTVT.

The chain has TRBV7-3 and TRBJ2-3; 9 positions match TRBD2. Losses at the gene ends were 2 bases for V and 2 bases for J; bases not matched to a gene: 8. Germline V CDR1 and CDR2: SGHTA, FQGTGA. The CDR3 extends over 17 amino acids. The CDR3 DNA sequence: TGTGCCAGCAGCTTAGGGGTCGCGGGGGGGGCCACAGATACGCAGTATTTT. It translates to CASSLGVAGGATDTQYF.

This clonotype appeared a few times. The genes are TRBV20-1 and TRBJ2-7; D gene unclear. V lost 4 bases to trimming and J lost 5 bases, with 12 bases between them. This CDR3 has 12 amino acids. Germline-derived CDR1 and CDR2 are DFQATT and SNEGSKA (reference sequence). The CDR3 sequence is CSANLGSHEQYF. CDR3 coding DNA: TGCAGTGCTAATCTGGGTAGCCACGAGCAGTACTTC.